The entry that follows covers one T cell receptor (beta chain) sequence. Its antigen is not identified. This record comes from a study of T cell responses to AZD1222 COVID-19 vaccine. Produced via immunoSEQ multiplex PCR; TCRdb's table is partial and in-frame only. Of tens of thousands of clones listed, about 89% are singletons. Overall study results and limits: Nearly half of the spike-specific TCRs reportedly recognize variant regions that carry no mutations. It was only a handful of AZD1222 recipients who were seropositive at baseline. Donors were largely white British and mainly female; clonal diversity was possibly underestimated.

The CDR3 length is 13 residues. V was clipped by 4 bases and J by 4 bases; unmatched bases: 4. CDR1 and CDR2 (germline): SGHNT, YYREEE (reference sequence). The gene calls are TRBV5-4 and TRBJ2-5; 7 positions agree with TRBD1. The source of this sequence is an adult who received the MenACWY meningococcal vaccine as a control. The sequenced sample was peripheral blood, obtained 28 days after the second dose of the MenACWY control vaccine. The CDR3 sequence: CASSLTGSETQYF. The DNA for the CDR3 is TGTGCCAGCAGCCTGACAGGGTCAGAGACCCAGTACTTC.